Below are 14 T cell receptor beta chains sequenced from a single sample in a study of CD8+ T cells in alopecia areata. Extracted RNA was reverse transcribed, and the resulting cDNA served as sequencing template. The method was immunoSEQ multiplex PCR; TCRdb's version includes in-frame clones alone and lacks a portion of them. The sample contains 90,000 to 150,000 clones, more than 30% of which appear only once. The specimen was CD4+ T cells sorted from blood. The receptors originated from a human donor with alopecia areata.

This clone was seen a few times. This rearrangement joins TRBV7-2 to TRBJ2-1, with D unclear. The ends were cut back, 1 base at V and 7 bases at J, with 5 bases in the middle. Per germline, CDR1 SGHTA and CDR2 FQGNSA. This CDR3 is built from 12 residues. CDR3 sequence: CASSLGMNEQFF. The CDR3 coding sequence is TGTGCCAGCAGCTTAGGGATGAATGAGCAGTTCTTC.

The chain recombines TRBV4-1 with TRBJ2-3, with 8 bases fitting TRBD1. Per the germline V gene, CDR1 is MGHRA and CDR2 is YSYEKL. With 4 bases clipped from V and 4 bases from J, the junction kept 13 bases outside the gene matches. The CDR3 extends over 17 amino acids. For the CDR3, the DNA is TGCGCCAGCAGCCTGTCAGGGGGCGTGGAAGTGGCAGATACGCAGTATTTT. Residues: CASSLSGGVEVADTQYF.

In this sample, this clone turned up a few times. V gene TRBV29-1 combines with J gene TRBJ1-5; D is perhaps TRBD1 (6 bases). The CDR3 is made up of 13 amino acids. V was clipped by 7 bases and J by 4 bases, with 14 bases between them. Germline V gene lookup returns CDR1 SQVTM and CDR2 ANQGSEA. This chain's CDR3 is CSAVTGLNQPQHF. DNA of the CDR3: TGCAGCGCCGTTACAGGGTTGAATCAGCCCCAGCATTTT. Full variable domain (outside the CDR3, taken from reference TRBV29-1 and TRBJ1-5): SAVISQKPSRDICQRGTSLTIQCQVDSQVTMMFWYRQQPGQSLTLIATANQGSEATYESGFVIDKFPISRPNLTFSTLTVSNMSPEDSSIYLCSAVTGLNQPQHFGDGTRLSIL.

The V and J genes are TRBV5-1 and TRBJ1-1; D is unresolved. This CDR3 spans 14 amino acids. Germline assignment: CDR1 SGHRS and CDR2 YFSETQ. V was cut by 4 bases and J by 4 bases, with 14 bases left in between. CDR3 in amino acids: CASSGRTAATEAFF. CDR3 nucleotides: TGCGCCAGCAGCGGAAGGACCGCCGCCACTGAAGCTTTCTTT. Together with reference TRBV5-1 and TRBJ1-1, the CDR3 gives the full variable domain: KAGVTQTPRYLIKTRGQQVTLSCSPISGHRSVSWYQQTPGQGLQFLFEYFSETQRNKGNFPGRFSGRQFSNSRSEMNVSTLELGDSALYLCASSGRTAATEAFFGQGTRLTVV.

The chain recombines TRBV11-1 with TRBJ2-2; tentative D call: TRBD1 (6 bases). This CDR3 has 16 amino acids. Trimming stripped 0 bases from V and 3 bases from J, with 11 bases between. Germline loops: CDR1 SGHAT, CDR2 FQDESV (reference sequence). CDR3 in amino acids: CASSLAGAGYTGELFF. CDR3 DNA sequence: TGTGCCAGCAGCTTAGCGGGGGCCGGGTACACCGGGGAGCTGTTTTTT.

This clone was seen a few times. The V gene is TRBV5-1, the J gene TRBJ2-5, with D perhaps matching TRBD1 (6 bases). Germline V gene sequence: CDR1 SGHRS, CDR2 YFSETQ. The V and J ends lost 0 bases and 2 bases respectively, with 20 bases between them. CDR3 length: 18 amino acids. This chain's CDR3 is CASSLGAGAQRYQETQYF. The CDR3 region has the DNA TGCGCCAGCAGCTTGGGGGCAGGGGCCCAGAGATATCAAGAGACCCAGTACTTC. The full variable domain, rest sourced from reference TRBV5-1 and TRBJ2-5, is KAGVTQTPRYLIKTRGQQVTLSCSPISGHRSVSWYQQTPGQGLQFLFEYFSETQRNKGNFPGRFSGRQFSNSRSEMNVSTLELGDSALYLCASSLGAGAQRYQETQYFGPGTRLLVL.

This chain links TRBV7-9 with TRBJ2-1, with unresolved D. V lost 2 bases to trimming and J lost 6 bases, with 2 bases between them. Germline V lookup: CDR1 SEHNR, CDR2 FQNEAQ (reference sequence). The CDR3 is 11 residues long. The DNA of the CDR3 is TGTGCCAGCAGCTTATTCAATGAGCAGTTCTTC. Residues: CASSLFNEQFF. Combining the CDR3 with reference TRBV7-9 and TRBJ2-1 gives the whole variable domain DTGVSQNPRHKITKRGQNVTFRCDPISEHNRLYWYRQTLGQGPEFLTYFQNEAQLEKSRLLSDRFSAERPKGSFSTLEIQRTEQGDSAMYLCASSLFNEQFFGPGTRLTVL.

CDR3 residues: CASRGNNEQFF. The CDR3 DNA reads TGTGCCAGCCGGGGGAACAATGAGCAGTTCTTC. The chain couples TRBV7-6 to TRBJ2-1, with a weak D call TRBD2 (6 bases). V was pared by 8 bases and J by 5 bases, with 7 bases between. This CDR3 has 11 residues. CDR1 is SGHVS and CDR2 is FNYEAQ in the germline V gene.

This clone was seen a few times. The chain recombines TRBV28 with TRBJ2-7; D gene uncertain. Trimming took 2 bases from V and 3 from J, leaving 8 bases between them. The CDR3 has 13 residues. Germline CDR1 reads MDHEN; CDR2 reads SYDVKM. As DNA, the CDR3 is TGTGCCAGCAGTTTAGTAGGGAACTACGAGCAGTACTTC. Its protein is CASSLVGNYEQYF.

This chain links TRBV13 with TRBJ2-6, with D uncertain. The CDR3 is 15 residues long. CDR1 PRHDT and CDR2 FYEKMQ come from the germline V gene (reference sequence). With 5 bases removed from V and 3 bases from J, the gap between germline ends came to 11 bases. The CDR3 loop is CASSRAPGGANVLTF. The CDR3 coding sequence is TGTGCCAGCAGCCGAGCCCCTGGTGGGGCCAACGTCCTGACTTTC.

This clone was observed a handful of times. The chain joins TRBV11-2 to TRBJ2-7, with a possible D match to TRBD2 (6 bases). This CDR3 region has 16 residues. Trimming cost V 6 bases and J 1 base, with 19 bases left between them. Germline V lookup: CDR1 SGHAT, CDR2 FQNNGV. The chain's CDR3 is CASSFILAGRSYEQYF. CDR3 nucleotide sequence: TGTGCCAGCAGTTTCATCCTGGCGGGACGATCCTACGAGCAGTACTTC.

The chain has TRBV27 and TRBJ1-5; 9 bases line up with TRBD1. The ends lost 4 bases at V and 1 base at J; junction bases unmatched: 2. Germline-derived CDR1 and CDR2 are MNHEY and SMNVEV (reference sequence). The CDR3 has 15 residues. DNA of the CDR3: TGTGCCAGCAGTTCTACAGGGGGCAGCAATCAGCCCCAGCATTTT. Its translation: CASSSTGGSNQPQHF.

This sequence joins TRBV27 and TRBJ1-1; D is unclear. Germline V gene sequence: CDR1 MNHEY, CDR2 SMNVEV (reference sequence). V lost 1 base and J lost 1, with 7 bases in between. This CDR3 has 14 residues. CDR3 sequence: CASSLWIGNTEAFF. The DNA of the CDR3 is TGTGCCAGCAGTTTATGGATAGGGAACACTGAAGCTTTCTTT.

V is TRBV2 and J is TRBJ2-5; D may be TRBD2 (6 bases). The germline V and J ends were trimmed by 8 bases and 2 bases, with 9 bases remaining between them. The germline V gene encodes CDR1 SNHLY and CDR2 FYNNEI. The CDR3 has 12 amino acids. The CDR3 DNA follows: TGTGCCAGCCTAGCGTATCAAGAGACCCAGTACTTC. Translated: CASLAYQETQYF.